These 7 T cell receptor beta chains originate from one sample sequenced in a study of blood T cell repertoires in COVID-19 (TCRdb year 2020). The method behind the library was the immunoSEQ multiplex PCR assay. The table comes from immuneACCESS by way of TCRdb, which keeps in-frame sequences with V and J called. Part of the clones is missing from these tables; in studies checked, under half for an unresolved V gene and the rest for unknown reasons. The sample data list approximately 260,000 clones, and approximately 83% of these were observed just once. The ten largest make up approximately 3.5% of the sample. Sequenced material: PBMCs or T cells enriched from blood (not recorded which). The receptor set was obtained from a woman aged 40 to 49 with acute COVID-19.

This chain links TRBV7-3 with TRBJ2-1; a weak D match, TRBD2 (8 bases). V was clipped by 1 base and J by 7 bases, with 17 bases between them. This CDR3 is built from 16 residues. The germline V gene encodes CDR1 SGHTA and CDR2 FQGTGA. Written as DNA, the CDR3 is TGTGCCAGCAGCTTAAAGGAGCGGGAGACAGGGAATGAGCAGTTCTTC. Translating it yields CASSLKERETGNEQFF.

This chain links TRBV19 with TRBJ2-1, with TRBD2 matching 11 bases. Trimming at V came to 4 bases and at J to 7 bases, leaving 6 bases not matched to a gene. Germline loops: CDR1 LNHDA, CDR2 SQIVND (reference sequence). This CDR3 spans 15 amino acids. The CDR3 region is CASSTTSGSTNEQFF. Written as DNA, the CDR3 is TGTGCCAGTAGTACCACTAGCGGGAGTACGAATGAGCAGTTCTTC.

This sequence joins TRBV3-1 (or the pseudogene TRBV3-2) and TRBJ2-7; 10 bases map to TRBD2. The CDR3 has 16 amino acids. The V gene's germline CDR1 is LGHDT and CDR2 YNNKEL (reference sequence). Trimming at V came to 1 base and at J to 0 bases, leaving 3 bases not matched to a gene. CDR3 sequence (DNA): TGTGCCAGCAGCCAAGTTGGGACTAGCGCCTCCTACGAGCAGTACTTC. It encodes CASSQVGTSASYEQYF.

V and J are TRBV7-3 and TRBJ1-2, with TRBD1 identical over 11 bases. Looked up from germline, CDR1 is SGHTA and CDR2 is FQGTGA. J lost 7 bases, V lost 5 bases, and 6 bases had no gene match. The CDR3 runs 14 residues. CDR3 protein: CASSLGTGGLGYTF. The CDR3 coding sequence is TGTGCCAGCAGCCTAGGGACAGGGGGTCTTGGCTACACCTTC. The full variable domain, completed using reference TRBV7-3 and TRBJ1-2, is GAGVSQTPSNKVTEKGKYVELRCDPISGHTALYWYRQSLGQGPEFLIYFQGTGAADDSGLPNDRFFAVRPEGSVSTLKIQRTERGDSAVYLCASSLGTGGLGYTFGSGTRLTVV.

The CDR3 loop is CASSQGVAGGETQYF. The CDR3 DNA is TGTGCCAGCAGCCAAGGCGTAGCGGGAGGAGAGACCCAGTACTTC. This chain uses TRBV3-1 (or the pseudogene TRBV3-2) with TRBJ2-5; 10 bases align to TRBD2. In germline, CDR1 is LGHDT, CDR2 YNNKEL (reference sequence). V was pared by 1 base and J by 4 bases, with 3 bases of the junction left unmatched. The CDR3 length is 15 residues.

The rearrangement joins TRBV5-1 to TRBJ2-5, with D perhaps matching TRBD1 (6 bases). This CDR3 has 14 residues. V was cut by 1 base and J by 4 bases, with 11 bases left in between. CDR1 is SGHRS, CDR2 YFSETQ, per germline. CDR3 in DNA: TGCGCCAGCAGCTTGTTTGGGGGCCCAGAGACCCAGTACTTC. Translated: CASSLFGGPETQYF.

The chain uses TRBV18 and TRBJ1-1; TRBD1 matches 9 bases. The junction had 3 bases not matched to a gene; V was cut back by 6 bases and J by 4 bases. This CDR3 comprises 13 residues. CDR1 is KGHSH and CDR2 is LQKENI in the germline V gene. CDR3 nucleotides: TGTGCCAGCTCCACGACAGGGGGCACTGAAGCTTTCTTT. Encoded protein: CASSTTGGTEAFF. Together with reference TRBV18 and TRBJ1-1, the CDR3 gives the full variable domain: NAGVMQNPRHLVRRRGQEARLRCSPMKGHSHVYWYRQLPEEGLKFMVYLQKENIIDESGMPKERFSAEFPKEGPSILRIQQVVRGDSAAYFCASSTTGGTEAFFGQGTRLTVV.